This paragraph covers one TCR beta chain sequence. The sample comes from a study of CD8 T cells in Susac syndrome. V shed 0 bases and J 2 bases; nucleotides not matched to a gene: 0. Germline V gene lookup returns CDR1 MNHEY and CDR2 SVGAGI. The CDR3 loop spans 15 amino acids. The study used treatment-naive patients who had stable or active relapsing-remitting disease as multiple sclerosis controls. Negative isolation yielded CD4+ and CD8+ T cells, and FACS enriched TEMRA cells. RNA was extracted with the RNeasy kit, and a quantity of about 0.45 to 1 ug was reverse transcribed using random hexamers. Amplification of TCR beta CDR3 spanned 54 Vbeta and 13 Jbeta via immunoSEQ multiplex PCR. Each CDR3 protein is one row after TCRdb ran MiXCR on the immunoSEQ multiplex PCR reads. This table holds about 170,000 distinct CDR3 sequences, approximately 93% found once.

The sequencing sample was made of CD4+ T cells from PBMCs. This sequence was found in a human donor with multiple sclerosis. The rearrangement uses TRBV6-5 and TRBJ1-5; TRBD1 matches 8 bases. This chain's CDR3 is CASSYSTGGNQPQHF. For the CDR3, the DNA is TGTGCCAGCAGTTACTCGACAGGGGGCAATCAGCCCCAGCATTTT.